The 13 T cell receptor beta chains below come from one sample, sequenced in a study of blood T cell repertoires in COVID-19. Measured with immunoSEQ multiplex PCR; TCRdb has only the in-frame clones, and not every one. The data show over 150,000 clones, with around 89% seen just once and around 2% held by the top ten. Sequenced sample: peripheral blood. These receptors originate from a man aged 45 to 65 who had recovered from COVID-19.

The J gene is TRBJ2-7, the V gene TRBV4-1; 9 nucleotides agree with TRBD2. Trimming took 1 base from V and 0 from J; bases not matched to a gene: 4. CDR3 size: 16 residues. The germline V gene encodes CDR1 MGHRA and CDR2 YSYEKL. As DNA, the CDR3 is TGCGCCAGCAGCCAAGGACTAGCGGATACCTCCTACGAGCAGTACTTC. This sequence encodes CASSQGLADTSYEQYF.

CDR3 region: CASSPGQGEGYTF. DNA for the CDR3: TGCGCCAGCAGCCCGGGACAGGGAGAGGGCTACACCTTC. The rearrangement joins TRBV5-1 to TRBJ1-2, with 9 bases fitting TRBD1. V shed 4 bases, J shed 8 bases, and the junction held 6 bases outside the gene matches. The CDR3 runs to 13 residues. Germline V gene lookup returns CDR1 SGHRS and CDR2 YFSETQ. Complete variable domain (other parts from reference TRBV5-1 and TRBJ1-2): KAGVTQTPRYLIKTRGQQVTLSCSPISGHRSVSWYQQTPGQGLQFLFEYFSETQRNKGNFPGRFSGRQFSNSRSEMNVSTLELGDSALYLCASSPGQGEGYTFGSGTRLTVV.

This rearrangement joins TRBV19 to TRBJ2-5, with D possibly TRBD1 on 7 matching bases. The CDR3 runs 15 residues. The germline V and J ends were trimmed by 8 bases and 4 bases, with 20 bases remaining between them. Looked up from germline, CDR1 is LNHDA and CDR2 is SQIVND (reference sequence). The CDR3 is CASREGQGGRETQYF. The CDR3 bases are TGTGCCAGTCGAGAGGGGCAGGGGGGCAGAGAGACCCAGTACTTC.

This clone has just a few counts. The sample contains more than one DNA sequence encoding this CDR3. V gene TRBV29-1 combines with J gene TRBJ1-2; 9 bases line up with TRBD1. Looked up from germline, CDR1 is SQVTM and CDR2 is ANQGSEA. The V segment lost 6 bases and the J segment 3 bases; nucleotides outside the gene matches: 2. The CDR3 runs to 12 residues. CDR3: CSVRTGDYGYTF. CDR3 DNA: TGCAGCGTCAGGACAGGGGACTATGGCTACACCTTC.

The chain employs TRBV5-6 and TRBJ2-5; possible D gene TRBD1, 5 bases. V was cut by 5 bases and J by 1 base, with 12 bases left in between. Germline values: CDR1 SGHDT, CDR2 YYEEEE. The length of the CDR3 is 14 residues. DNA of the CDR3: TGTGCCAGCAGGCGGCGGACACTCCAAGAGACCCAGTACTTC. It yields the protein CASRRRTLQETQYF. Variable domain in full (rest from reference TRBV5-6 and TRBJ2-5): DAGVTQSPTHLIKTRGQQVTLRCSPKSGHDTVSWYQQALGQGPQFIFQYYEEEERQRGNFPDRFSGHQFPNYSSELNVNALLLGDSALYLCASRRRTLQETQYFGPGTRLLVL.

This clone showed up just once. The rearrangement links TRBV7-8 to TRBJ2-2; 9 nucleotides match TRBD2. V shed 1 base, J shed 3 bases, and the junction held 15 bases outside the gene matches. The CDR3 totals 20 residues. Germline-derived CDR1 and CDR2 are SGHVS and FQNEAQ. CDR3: CASSLVGIQASGTYTGELFF. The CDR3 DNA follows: TGTGCCAGCAGCTTAGTAGGGATTCAGGCTAGCGGGACTTACACCGGGGAGCTGTTTTTT.

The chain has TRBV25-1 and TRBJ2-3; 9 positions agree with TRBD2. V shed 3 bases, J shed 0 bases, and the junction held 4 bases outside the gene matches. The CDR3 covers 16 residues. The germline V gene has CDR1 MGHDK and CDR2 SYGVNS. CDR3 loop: CASSDRLADSTDTQYF. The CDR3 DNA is TGTGCCAGCAGTGACCGACTAGCGGATAGCACAGATACGCAGTATTTT. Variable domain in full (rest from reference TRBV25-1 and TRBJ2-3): EADIYQTPRYLVIGTGKKITLECSQTMGHDKMYWYQQDPGMELHLIHYSYGVNSTEKGDLSSESTVSRIRTEHFPLTLESARPSHTSQYLCASSDRLADSTDTQYFGPGTRLTVL.

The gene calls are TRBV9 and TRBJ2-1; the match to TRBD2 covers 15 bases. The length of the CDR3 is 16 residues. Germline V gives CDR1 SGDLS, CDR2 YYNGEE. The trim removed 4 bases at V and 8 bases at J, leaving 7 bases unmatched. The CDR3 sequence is CASSFHGTSGGYEQFF. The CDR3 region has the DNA TGTGCCAGCAGCTTTCACGGGACTAGCGGGGGGTATGAGCAGTTCTTC. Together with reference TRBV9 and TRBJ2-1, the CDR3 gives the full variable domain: DSGVTQTPKHLITATGQRVTLRCSPRSGDLSVYWYQQSLDQGLQFLIQYYNGEERAKGNILERFSAQQFPDLHSELNLSSLELGDSALYFCASSFHGTSGGYEQFFGPGTRLTVL.

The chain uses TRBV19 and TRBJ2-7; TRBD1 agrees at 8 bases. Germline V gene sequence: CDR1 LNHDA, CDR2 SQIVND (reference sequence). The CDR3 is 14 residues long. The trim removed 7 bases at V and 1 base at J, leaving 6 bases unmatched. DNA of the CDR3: TGTGCCAGTAATGCAGGGGGCAGTTCCTACGAGCAGTACTTC. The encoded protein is CASNAGGSSYEQYF.

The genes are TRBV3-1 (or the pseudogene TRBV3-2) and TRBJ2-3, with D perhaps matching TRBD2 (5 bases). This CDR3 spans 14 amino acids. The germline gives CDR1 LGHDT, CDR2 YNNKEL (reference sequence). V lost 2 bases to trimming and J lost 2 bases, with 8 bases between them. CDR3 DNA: TGTGCCAGCAGCCAACTACTAGTCACAGATACGCAGTATTTT. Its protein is CASSQLLVTDTQYF.

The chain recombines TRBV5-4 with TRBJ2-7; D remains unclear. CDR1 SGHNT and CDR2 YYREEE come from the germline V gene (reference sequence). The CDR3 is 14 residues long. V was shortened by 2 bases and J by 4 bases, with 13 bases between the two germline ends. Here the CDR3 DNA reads TGTGCCAGCAGCTTTCAGATAAATACGTACGAGCAGTACTTC. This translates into CASSFQINTYEQYF.

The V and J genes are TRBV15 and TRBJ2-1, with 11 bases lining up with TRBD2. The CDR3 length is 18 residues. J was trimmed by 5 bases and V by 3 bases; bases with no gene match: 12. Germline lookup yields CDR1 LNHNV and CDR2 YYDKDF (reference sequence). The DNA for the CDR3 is TGTGCCACCAGCAGGGGTGGTGCGACTAGCGGGGCGAACAATGAGCAGTTCTTC. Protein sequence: CATSRGGATSGANNEQFF.

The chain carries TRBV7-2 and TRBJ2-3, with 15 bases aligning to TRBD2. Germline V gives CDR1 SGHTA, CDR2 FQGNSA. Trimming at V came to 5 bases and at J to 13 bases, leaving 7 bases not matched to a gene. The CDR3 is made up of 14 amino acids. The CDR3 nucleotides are TGTGCCAGCAGCCAAGGGACTAGCGGGGGGCGGAAGTATTTT. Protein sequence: CASSQGTSGGRKYF. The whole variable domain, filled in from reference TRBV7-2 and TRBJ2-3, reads GAGVSQSPSNKVTEKGKDVELRCDPISGHTALYWYRQSLGQGLEFLIYFQGNSAPDKSGLPSDRFSAERTGGSVSTLTIQRTQQEDSAVYLCASSQGTSGGRKYFGPGTRLTVL.